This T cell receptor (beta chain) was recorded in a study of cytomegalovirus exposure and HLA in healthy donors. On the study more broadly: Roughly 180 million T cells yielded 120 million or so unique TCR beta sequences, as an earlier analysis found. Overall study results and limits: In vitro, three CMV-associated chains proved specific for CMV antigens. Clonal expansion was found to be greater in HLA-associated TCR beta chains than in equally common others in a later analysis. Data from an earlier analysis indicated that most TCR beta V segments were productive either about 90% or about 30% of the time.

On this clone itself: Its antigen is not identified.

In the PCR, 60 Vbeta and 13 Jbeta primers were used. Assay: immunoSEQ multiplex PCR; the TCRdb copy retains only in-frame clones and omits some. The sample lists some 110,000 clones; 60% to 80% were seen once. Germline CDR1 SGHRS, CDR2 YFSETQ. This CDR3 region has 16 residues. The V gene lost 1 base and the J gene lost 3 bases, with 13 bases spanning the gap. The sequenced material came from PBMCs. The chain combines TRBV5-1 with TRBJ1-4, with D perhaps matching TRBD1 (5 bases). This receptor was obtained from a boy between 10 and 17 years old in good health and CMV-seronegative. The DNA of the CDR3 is TGCGCCAGCAGCTTGACTCCAGGGATCGCTAATGAAAAACTGTTTTTT. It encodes CASSLTPGIANEKLFF.